The TCR beta chain under discussion was sequenced for a study of blood T cells in healthy people across ages. The second PCR ran 7 to 11 cycles with a sample-barcoded 5' primer and J-beta primers. Researchers report that a template-switch adaptor with 12 random nucleotides tagged each cDNA molecule. A minimum of 3 million CDR3-containing paired-end reads was obtained for each sample. TCRdb itself ran the 5' RACE reads through MiXCR, one entry per CDR3 protein. The data hold hundreds of thousands of distinct CDR3 sequences, with roughly 50% observed a single time. Researchers isolated at least 7 million PBMCs per sample. This clonotype was detected only a few times. The CDR3 has 15 amino acids. In germline, CDR1 is LGHDT, CDR2 YNNKEL (reference sequence). Trimming took 0 bases from V and 1 from J, leaving 8 bases between them.

This chain uses TRBV3-1 with TRBJ2-3; possible D gene TRBD1, 6 bases. The source is an elderly man in good health. The specimen sequenced was blood. The CDR3 DNA sequence: TGTGCCAGCAGCCAAGATCCAGGGGGCACAGATACGCAGTATTTT. Its protein is CASSQDPGGTDTQYF.